One sample yielded the 19 T cell receptor beta chains listed below, sequenced in a study of T cells expressing NK-cell markers. TCRdb reprocessed the 5' RACE reads and reports one entry per CDR3 protein, with no DNA. The sample table includes some 450,000 distinct CDR3 sequences. Sequenced sample: blood T cells: a sorted CD56 or NKG2C T cell subset, CD4+ or CD8+ T cells, or bulk PBMC T cells (not recorded which). These receptors originate from a woman aged 18-70 years in good health.

The V and J genes are TRBV9 and TRBJ1-2. The CDR3 extends over 12 amino acids. The germline gives CDR1 SGDLS, CDR2 YYNGEE. The CDR3 region is CASSVPRAGYTF. The whole variable domain, remainder taken from reference TRBV9 and TRBJ1-2, is DSGVTQTPKHLITATGQRVTLRCSPRSGDLSVYWYQQSLDQGLQFLIQYYNGEERAKGNILERFSAQQFPDLHSELNLSSLELGDSALYFCASSVPRAGYTFGSGTRLTVV.

CDR3 in amino acids: CASSSGRLKSSYNEQFF. The chain combines TRBV14 with TRBJ2-1; TCRdb's assignment of TRBD1 cannot be checked, as there is no DNA. The germline CDR1 and CDR2 sequences are SGHDN and FVKESK. CDR3 length: 17 amino acids.

This chain connects TRBV11-2 to TRBJ1-1; TCRdb calls TRBD1, which cannot be checked without DNA. Germline CDR1 SGHAT, CDR2 FQNNGV. This CDR3 has 16 residues. CDR3: CASSLGGGRGGTEAFF.

The chain recombines TRBV7-2 with TRBJ1-5. The length of the CDR3 is 14 residues. Germline CDR1 and CDR2: SGHTA and FQGNSA. The CDR3 loop is CASSLAGVSQPQHF.

This rearrangement joins TRBV20-1 to TRBJ2-4; the TRBD1 assignment by TCRdb is unverifiable without DNA. Germline lookup yields CDR1 DFQATT and CDR2 SNEGSKA (reference sequence). CDR3 size: 14 residues. The CDR3 spells CSAGTGLAKNIQYF.

The chain recombines TRBV28 with TRBJ2-1. CDR1 is MDHEN, CDR2 SYDVKM, per germline. CDR3 size: 14 residues. CDR3: CASSLSPSYNEQFF.

The rearrangement uses TRBV18 and TRBJ2-1; the TCRdb D gene call, TRBD1, has no DNA to confirm it. The CDR3 loop spans 16 amino acids. Germline CDR1 KGHSH, CDR2 LQKENI. The CDR3 here is CASSPPWAGAGNEQFF.

This chain links TRBV5-1 with TRBJ2-7; TCRdb lists TRBD2, though no DNA is available to test this call. The CDR3 sequence is 14 residues long. CDR1 SGHRS and CDR2 YFSETQ come from the germline V gene. CDR3 protein: CASSGEREGYEQYF.

V usage is TRBV28 and J usage is TRBJ2-1; TCRdb gives TRBD1 as the D gene, but with no DNA this cannot be confirmed. CDR1 is MDHEN and CDR2 is SYDVKM in the germline V gene. CDR3 length equals 15 residues. CDR3: CASNSRRYPNNEQFF. Supplemented by reference TRBV28 and TRBJ2-1, the full variable domain reads DVKVTQSSRYLVKRTGEKVFLECVQDMDHENMFWYRQDPGLGLRLIYFSYDVKMKEKGDIPEGYSVSREKKERFSLILESASTNQTSMYLCASNSRRYPNNEQFFGPGTRLTVL.

The rearrangement links TRBV9 to TRBJ2-3; TCRdb gives TRBD2 as the D gene, but with no DNA this cannot be confirmed. The CDR3 runs 15 residues. Per germline, CDR1 SGDLS and CDR2 YYNGEE. CDR3 residues: CASSEEGGGTDTQYF.

The V call is TRBV24-1, the J call TRBJ2-1; the D call of TRBD2 rests on TCRdb alone, since no DNA is present to check it. Germline loops: CDR1 KGHDR, CDR2 SFDVKD. CDR3 size: 16 residues. The CDR3 loop reads CATSDPSGRAYNEQFF.

The V gene is TRBV11-2, the J gene TRBJ1-1. The CDR3 covers 17 residues. Per the germline V gene, CDR1 is SGHAT and CDR2 is FQNNGV. CDR3: CASSPNPGGYWNTEAFF.

The gene calls are TRBV7-2 and TRBJ2-7; TCRdb reports TRBD2, a call that lacks DNA to check it against. This CDR3 has 15 amino acids. Germline-derived CDR1 and CDR2 are SGHTA and FQGNSA. The CDR3 loop is CASSSRPTSGGEQYF.

The rearrangement joins TRBV12-3 or TRBV12-4 to TRBJ2-5; with no DNA, the TCRdb D assignment of TRBD1 cannot be verified. The length of the CDR3 is 15 residues. Here the CDR3 reads CASSPGTGGGETQYF.

This chain connects TRBV11-2 to TRBJ2-2; TCRdb gives TRBD1 as the D gene, but with no DNA this cannot be confirmed. This CDR3 is built from 13 residues. The germline CDR1 and CDR2 sequences are SGHAT and FQNNGV. Here the CDR3 reads CASNRGRTGELFF.

This chain links TRBV5-6 with TRBJ1-3; checking the TCRdb D call of TRBD1 is not possible without DNA. Germline assignment: CDR1 SGHDT and CDR2 YYEEEE. This CDR3 is 15 amino acids long. CDR3 protein: CASSLRDTSGNTIYF.

The V gene is TRBV20-1, the J gene TRBJ2-3; TCRdb returns TRBD1, unconfirmable since there is no DNA. CDR1 and CDR2 (germline): DFQATT, SNEGSKA (reference sequence). This CDR3 region has 16 residues. The CDR3 protein is CSARGGHLDFPDTQYF.

The rearrangement links TRBV14 to TRBJ2-7. This CDR3 has 14 residues. The germline CDR1 and CDR2 sequences are SGHDN and FVKESK. The CDR3 loop is CASSQGILLYEQYF.

The gene calls are TRBV12-3 or TRBV12-4 and TRBJ2-1; no DNA is available, so the TRBD2 call from TCRdb remains unchecked. This CDR3 is 15 amino acids long. This CDR3 is CASSPRALVGNEQFF.